This T cell receptor beta chain was sequenced in a study of cytomegalovirus exposure and HLA in healthy donors. Using immunoSEQ multiplex PCR, the repertoire was profiled, and TCRdb retains in-frame clones only, with some absent. Here the sample spans around 94,000 clones, about 95% being singletons. Trimming stripped 4 bases from V and 3 bases from J, with 13 bases between. CDR1 SGHAT and CDR2 FQNNGV come from the germline V gene. The CDR3 length is 14 residues. The chain combines TRBV11-2 with TRBJ2-7; TRBD1 might be the D (6 bases). Sequencing input: PBMCs. The sequence derives from a woman aged 18-30 years in good health and CMV-seronegative. The CDR3 is CASSSGHRDYEQYF. CDR3 sequence (DNA): TGTGCCAGCAGCTCGGGACACCGCGACTACGAGCAGTACTTC.